Listed below are T cell receptor beta chains from one sample, sequenced in a study of T cells in localized non-small cell lung cancer. Data came from immunoSEQ multiplex PCR; TCRdb stores just in-frame clones and leaves some out. The sample lists 40,000 or so clones, around 87% occurring once. The sequences come from peripheral blood, collected before any cancer treatment. The receptors come from a man aged 40 to 75 with stage I lung adenocarcinoma. Both conserved end residues are part of each CDR3. Fields, in order: clone size, D gene, J gene, V gene, CDR3 DNA, CDR3 protein. A D gene is named only where the DNA matches it firmly. A row's size may be missing; if present it is once, few, many or a size class.

.	.	TRBJ2-3	TRBV19	TGTGCCACCCGGAAGGGAGGGGGCACCGATACGCAGTATTTT	CATRKGGGTDTQYF
.	TRBD2	TRBJ2-5	TRBV27	TGTGCCAGCAGTTTAACGGGACTAGCGGGAAGTTGGGCCCAGTACTTC	CASSLTGLAGSWAQYF
.	.	TRBJ2-5	TRBV16	TGTGCCAGCAGCCAAGAAAGGTGGAGGGGAGAGACCCAGTACTTC	CASSQERWRGETQYF
once	TRBD1	TRBJ2-7	TRBV4-3	TGCGCCAGCAGCCCCCGGCGGACAGGGCTCCACGAGCAGTACTTC	CASSPRRTGLHEQYF
.	.	TRBJ1-2	TRBV18	TGTGCCAGCTCACCACGAACGGGGAACTATGGCTACACCTTC	CASSPRTGNYGYTF
.	.	TRBJ2-1	TRBV7-9	TGTGCCAGCAGCTTAGACCCGGGAGTGGGGAGAAATGAGCAGTTCTTC	CASSLDPGVGRNEQFF
.	TRBD1	TRBJ1-5	TRBV7-2	TGTGCCAGCAGCCCGGGGACAGGGGGGCAGCCCCAGCATTTT	CASSPGTGGQPQHF
.	.	TRBJ1-5	TRBV2	TGTGCCAGCAGTGTCTATGGTGTTTTTCAGCCCCAGCATTTT	CASSVYGVFQPQHF
.	.	TRBJ1-2	TRBV7-2	TGTGCCAGCAGCTTAGGGACCGGGGCTCCTTATGGCTACACCTTC	CASSLGTGAPYGYTF
.	TRBD2	TRBJ2-4	TRBV19	TGTGCCAGTAGTCCCCCGACTAGCGGGAAGATCCTTCAGTACTTC	CASSPPTSGKILQYF
.	TRBD2	TRBJ2-1	TRBV2	TGTGCCAGCCGGATGCTAGTGACTAGCGGGAGGGCCAATGAGCAGTTCTTC	CASRMLVTSGRANEQFF
.	TRBD2	TRBJ2-7	TRBV19	TGTGCCAGTAAGCTAGCGGGAGATGGGGGCTACGAGCAGTACTTC	CASKLAGDGGYEQYF
.	.	TRBJ1-2	TRBV4-2	TGTGCCAGCAGCCAAGAAGGCCAGGGATTCGGTGGCTACACCTTC	CASSQEGQGFGGYTF
.	.	TRBJ2-2	TRBV7-8	TGTGCCAGCAGACTCGGACAGCTACACACCGGGGAGCTGTTTTTT	CASRLGQLHTGELFF
.	TRBD2	TRBJ2-1	TRBV5-4	TGTGCCAGCAGCTTGGTTTCTAGCGGGTTAGTATCCTACAATGAGCAGTTCTTC	CASSLVSSGLVSYNEQFF
once	TRBD2	TRBJ2-5	TRBV18	TGTGCCACCGAGGCTAGCGGGAGTGGGGAGACCCAGTACTTC	CATEASGSGETQYF
few	.	TRBJ1-1	TRBV4-3	TGCGCCAGCAGCCAAGAGTGGGTCCGGGGAACTGAAGCTTTCTTT	CASSQEWVRGTEAFF
.	TRBD2	TRBJ2-7	TRBV11-2	TGTGCCAGCAGCTTCGGGACTAGCGGGTATTACGAGCAGTACTTC	CASSFGTSGYYEQYF
once	.	TRBJ2-7	TRBV11-2	TGTGCCAGCAGCTTTGGACCGGGACTGATCGAGCAGTACTTC	CASSFGPGLIEQYF
.	TRBD1	TRBJ2-1	TRBV5-1	TGCGCCAGCAGCGGGGACAGCTTACGCCCCTACAATGAGCAGTTCTTC	CASSGDSLRPYNEQFF
.	TRBD2	TRBJ2-1	TRBV7-2	TGTGCCAGCAGCTCTCCTGGACTAGCGGGAAGCTCCTACAATGAGCAGTTCTTC	CASSSPGLAGSSYNEQFF
.	.	TRBJ1-1	TRBV19	TGTGCCAGTAGGGAGGTCATATCGAACACTGAAGCTTTCTTT	CASREVISNTEAFF
few	.	TRBJ1-5	TRBV6-5	TGTGCCAGCAGCGGACAGCAGAATCAGCCCCAGCATTTT	CASSGQQNQPQHF
.	.	TRBJ1-4	TRBV7-8	TGTGCCAGCGGATGGGGGGCTGAAAAACTGTTTTTT	CASGWGAEKLFF
.	.	TRBJ2-2	TRBV6-6	TGTGCCAGCACCGGGAACACCGGGGAGCTGTTTTTT	CASTGNTGELFF
.	.	TRBJ2-5	TRBV6-5	TGTGCCAGCAGCCCCCTTATTGGTAGTGGGGGGACCCAGTACTTC	CASSPLIGSGGTQYF
.	TRBD2	TRBJ2-7	TRBV27	TGTGCCAGCAGTTTTGGACTAGCGGGAGACGAGCAGTACTTC	CASSFGLAGDEQYF
.	.	TRBJ1-2	TRBV28	TGTGCCAGCAGTACCCCACAAGGGGGGACCACCGTCTATGGCTACACCTTC	CASSTPQGGTTVYGYTF
.	TRBD1	TRBJ2-3	TRBV7-8	TGTGCCAGCAGCGAAAACAGGGGCACGGATACGCAGTATTTT	CASSENRGTDTQYF
.	.	TRBJ2-7	TRBV11-2	TGTGCCAGCAGCTTATGGGCCGGCCGCTACGAGCAGTACTTC	CASSLWAGRYEQYF
.	.	TRBJ2-2	TRBV5-4	TGTGCCAGCAGCCCAGGACAGAACACCGGGGAGCTGTTTTTT	CASSPGQNTGELFF
.	.	TRBJ1-2	TRBV7-9	TGTGCCAGCAGCTTACGGGCGTCAGAACCTAACTATGGCTACACCTTC	CASSLRASEPNYGYTF
once	.	TRBJ2-3	TRBV28	TGTGCCAGCAGCCTGGGGGGGACAGCCGTTTTCACAGATACGCAGTATTTT	CASSLGGTAVFTDTQYF
.	TRBD2	TRBJ2-2	TRBV6-5	TGTGCCAGCAGTAAGGGACTAGCGCACACCGGGGAGCTGTTTTTT	CASSKGLAHTGELFF
.	.	TRBJ2-7	TRBV19	TGTGCCAGTAGGGACTCTCAGGGCCCGTCCCGGGCCGAGCAGTACTTC	CASRDSQGPSRAEQYF
.	.	TRBJ2-3	TRBV19	TGTGCCAGTAGTCCCCGGGGGCCACGCACAGATACGCAGTATTTT	CASSPRGPRTDTQYF
.	.	TRBJ1-2	TRBV9	TGTGCCAGCAGCCCCGGGACACTAGACAACTATGGCTACACCTTC	CASSPGTLDNYGYTF
.	.	TRBJ2-5	TRBV5-1	TGCGCCAGCATGGGGCACCCTGGGGAAGAGACCCAGTACTTC	CASMGHPGEETQYF
.	TRBD1	TRBJ2-7	TRBV28	TGTGCCAGCAGTGAGGGACAGATCTACGAGCAGTACTTC	CASSEGQIYEQYF
.	TRBD2	TRBJ2-3	TRBV5-1	TGCGCCAGCAGCTTTGCGCTAGCGGGAGGTTACACAGATACGCAGTATTTT	CASSFALAGGYTDTQYF
.	.	TRBJ1-1	TRBV5-6	TGTGCCAGCAGCTTACAAGCATTGACGAACACTGAAGCTTTCTTT	CASSLQALTNTEAFF
.	.	TRBJ1-3	TRBV28	TGTGCCAGCAGTTCCCTGACAGGAGGGCTGAGGAGCTCTGGAAACACCATATATTTT	CASSSLTGGLRSSGNTIYF
once	.	TRBJ2-3	TRBV28	TGTGCCAGCAGTTTTGCCAGGGGAAACGCAGATACGCAGTATTTT	CASSFARGNADTQYF
.	TRBD1	TRBJ2-7	TRBV11-1	TGTGCCAGCAGCTTAGTTCCTGGACAGGGGAACTCCTACGAGCAGTACTTC	CASSLVPGQGNSYEQYF
.	TRBD1	TRBJ1-2	TRBV27	TGTGCCAGCAGCCGACAGGGGTCCTATGGCTACACCTTC	CASSRQGSYGYTF
.	TRBD1	TRBJ2-7	TRBV7-9	TGTGCCAGCAGCCTGCGGCGACAGGGAACCTACGAGCAGTACTTC	CASSLRRQGTYEQYF
.	TRBD1	TRBJ2-7	TRBV4-1	TGCGCCAGCGCACCGGGACAGCGCATCTACGAGCAGTACTTC	CASAPGQRIYEQYF
few	TRBD1	TRBJ2-1	TRBV4-3	TGCGCCAGCAGCCACCAGACAGGGGAAGGGGGCAATGAGCAGTTCTTC	CASSHQTGEGGNEQFF
.	.	TRBJ2-3	TRBV5-1	TGCGCCAGCAGCTTGCAATTTGAGGGGACAGATACGCAGTATTTT	CASSLQFEGTDTQYF
.	.	TRBJ2-3	TRBV4-2	TGTGCCAGCAGCCAAGATTCGCTAATAGGGGATACGCAGTATTTT	CASSQDSLIGDTQYF
once	TRBD1	TRBJ2-1	TRBV7-9	TGTGCCAGCAGCTTTTACGGGACAGGGACCGTCAATGCCTACAATGAGCAGTTCTTC	CASSFYGTGTVNAYNEQFF
.	.	TRBJ1-5	TRBV6-5	TGTGCCAGCACCAGGGCAAATCAGCCCCAGCATTTT	CASTRANQPQHF
.	.	TRBJ2-5	TRBV9	TGTGCCAGCAGCGTCGGATTTGAGGATAAGACCCAGTACTTC	CASSVGFEDKTQYF
medium-sized	.	TRBJ1-1	TRBV6-4	TGTGCCAGCAGTGACCCGACAGTTAAGAACACTGAAGCTTTCTTT	CASSDPTVKNTEAFF
.	TRBD2	TRBJ2-7	TRBV7-3	TGTGCCAGCAGCTTAACTTGGGGGGTCACAACTAGCGGGCACTACGAGCAGTACTTC	CASSLTWGVTTSGHYEQYF
.	.	TRBJ1-1	TRBV30	TGTGCCTGGAGCGTCGACACCTCTGAAGCTTTCTTT	CAWSVDTSEAFF
.	TRBD2	TRBJ2-3	TRBV6-1	TGTGCCAGCATTCCGGGACTAGCCAGAGGAGATACGCAGTATTTT	CASIPGLARGDTQYF
.	TRBD1	TRBJ2-4	TRBV19	TGTGCCAGTAGTTCGGGAGGGACAGGGGTAAACATTCAGTACTTC	CASSSGGTGVNIQYF
.	TRBD1	TRBJ2-2	TRBV25-1	TGTGCCAGCAGAGACAGGGTCGACACCGGGGAGCTGTTTTTT	CASRDRVDTGELFF